This T cell receptor beta chain originates from a study of metastatic and nonmetastatic thyroid tumors. As for the study in general: It was across blood and tumor or nodule tissue from malignant and benign thyroid patients that repertoires were compared. The study's findings and limits: Benign nodules reportedly had significantly lower TCR beta diversity than malignant thyroid tumors in blood and tumor.

Until they underwent thyroid surgery, no patient had received any treatment. This clone appeared many times. Its matching antigen is unknown. Original data processing: Construction of a distant-metastasis classifier for papillary thyroid cancer relied on CDR3 differences across clinicopathological groups. TCRdb redid the clone calls on the PCR reads using MiXCR. The authors' filters were not applied to this entry. The sample includes 65,000 or so clones, 4% to 5% of them seen just once. The specimen sequenced was blood. The source is a female donor with papillary thyroid cancer or a benign thyroid nodule (not recorded which). Some clones in this sample may be carry-over from other donors' samples.

The CDR3 loop is CASSLPGFPLHF. The CDR3 region has the DNA TGTGCCAGCAGCCTGCCGGGTTTCCCCCTCCACTTT. This chain joins TRBV27 and TRBJ1-6; D gene unclear. There are 12 residues in the CDR3. Germline V gives CDR1 MNHEY, CDR2 SMNVEV (reference sequence). V was shortened by 6 bases and J by 13 bases, with 13 bases between the two germline ends.